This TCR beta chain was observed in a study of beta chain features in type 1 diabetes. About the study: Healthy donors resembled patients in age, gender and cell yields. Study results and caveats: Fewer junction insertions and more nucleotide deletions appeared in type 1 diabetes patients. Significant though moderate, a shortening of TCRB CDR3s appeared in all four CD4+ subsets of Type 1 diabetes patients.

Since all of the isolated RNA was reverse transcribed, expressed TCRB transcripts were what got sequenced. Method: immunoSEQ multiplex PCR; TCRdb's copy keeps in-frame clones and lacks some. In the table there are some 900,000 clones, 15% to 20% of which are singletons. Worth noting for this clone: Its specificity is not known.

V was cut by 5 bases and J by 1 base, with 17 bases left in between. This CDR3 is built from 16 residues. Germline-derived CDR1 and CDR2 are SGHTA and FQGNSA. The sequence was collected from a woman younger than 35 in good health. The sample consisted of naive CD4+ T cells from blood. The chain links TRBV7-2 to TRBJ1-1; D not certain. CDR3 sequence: CASSPLGVGRNTEAFF. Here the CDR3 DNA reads TGTGCCAGCAGCCCACTAGGAGTAGGGAGGAACACTGAAGCTTTCTTT.